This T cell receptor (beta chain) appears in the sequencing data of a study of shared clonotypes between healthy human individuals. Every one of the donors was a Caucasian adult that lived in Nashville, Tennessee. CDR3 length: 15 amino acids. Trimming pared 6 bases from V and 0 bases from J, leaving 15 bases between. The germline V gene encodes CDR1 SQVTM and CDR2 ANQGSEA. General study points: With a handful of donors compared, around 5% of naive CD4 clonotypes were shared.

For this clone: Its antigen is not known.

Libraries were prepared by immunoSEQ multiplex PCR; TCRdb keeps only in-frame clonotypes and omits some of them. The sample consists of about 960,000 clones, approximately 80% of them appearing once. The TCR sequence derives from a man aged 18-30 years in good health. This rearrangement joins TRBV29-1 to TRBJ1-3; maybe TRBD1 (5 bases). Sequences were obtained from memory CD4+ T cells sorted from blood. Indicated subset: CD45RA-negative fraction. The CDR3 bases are TGCAGCGTCTCGGACGGGACCAGCTCTGGAAACACCATATATTTT. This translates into CSVSDGTSSGNTIYF.